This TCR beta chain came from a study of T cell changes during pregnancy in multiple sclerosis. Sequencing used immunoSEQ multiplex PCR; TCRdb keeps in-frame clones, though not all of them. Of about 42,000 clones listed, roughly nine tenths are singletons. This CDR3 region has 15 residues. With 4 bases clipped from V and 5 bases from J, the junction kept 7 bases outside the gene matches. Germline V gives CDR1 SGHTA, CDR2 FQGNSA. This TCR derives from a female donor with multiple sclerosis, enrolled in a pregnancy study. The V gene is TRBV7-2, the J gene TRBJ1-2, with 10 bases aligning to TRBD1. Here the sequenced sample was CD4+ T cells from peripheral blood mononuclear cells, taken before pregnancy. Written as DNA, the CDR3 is TGTGCCAGCAGCTGGGACAGGGGAGTACAATATGGCTACACCTTC. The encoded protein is CASSWDRGVQYGYTF.